A single TCR beta chain is shown here with its context. V dropped 3 bases and J dropped 5; count of bases not matched to a gene: 5. In germline, CDR1 is LNHDA, CDR2 SQIVND (reference sequence). CDR3 size: 15 residues. The sample is drawn from a study of T cell responses to AZD1222 COVID-19 vaccine. Measured with immunoSEQ multiplex PCR; TCRdb has only the in-frame clones, and not every one. The sample includes about 140,000 clones, 85% to 95% of them seen just once. The rearrangement links TRBV19 to TRBJ1-4; 8 nucleotides align to TRBD1. This receptor was taken from an adult who received the AZD1222 COVID-19 vaccine. The sample here was peripheral blood, taken 28 days after the second AZD1222 dose. In nucleotides, the CDR3 is TGTGCCAGTAGTATGTTGGGACAGGAGAATGAAAAACTGTTTTTT. Protein sequence: CASSMLGQENEKLFF.